This TCR beta chain was recorded in a study of beta chain features in type 1 diabetes. At the level of the study: In age, gender and cell yields, patients were similar to healthy donors.

This clone was detected only a few times. Its specificity is not known. Findings and caveats of the study: Significant though moderate, a shortening of TCRB CDR3s appeared in all four CD4+ subsets of Type 1 diabetes patients.

TCRB transcripts that were expressed got sequenced, as all of the isolated RNA had been reverse transcribed. The data were produced by immunoSEQ multiplex PCR, yet TCRdb's version contains in-frame clones alone and is incomplete. This table has about 360,000 clones, around 12% appearing once. Trimming left V 0 bases short and J 8 bases short, with 17 bases between. In germline, CDR1 is LGHNA, CDR2 YSLEER. This CDR3 contains 16 residues. Based on CD45RO/CCR7/CD25/CD127/CD95/CD27, CD4+ regulatory, stem cell-like memory, naive and central memory cells were sorted. The sequence came from a man between 18 and 35 years old in good health. The sequenced material came from naive CD4+ T cells from blood. The chain joins TRBV4-3 to TRBJ1-3, with a tentative D call TRBD1 (5 bases). This CDR3 reads CASSQDQAGGGDTIYF. CDR3 in DNA: TGCGCCAGCAGCCAAGATCAGGCGGGAGGAGGGGACACCATATATTTT.